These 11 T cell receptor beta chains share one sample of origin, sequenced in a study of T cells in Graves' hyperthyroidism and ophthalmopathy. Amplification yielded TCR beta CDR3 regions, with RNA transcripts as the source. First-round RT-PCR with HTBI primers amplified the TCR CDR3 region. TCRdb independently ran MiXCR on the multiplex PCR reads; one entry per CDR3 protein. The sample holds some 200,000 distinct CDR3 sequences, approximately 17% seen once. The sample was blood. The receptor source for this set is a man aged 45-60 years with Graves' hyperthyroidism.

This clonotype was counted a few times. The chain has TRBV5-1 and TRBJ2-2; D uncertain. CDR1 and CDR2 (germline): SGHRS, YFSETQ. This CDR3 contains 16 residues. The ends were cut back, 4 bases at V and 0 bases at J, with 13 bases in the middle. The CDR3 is CASSPTSPANTGELFF. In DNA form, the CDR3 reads TGCGCCAGCAGCCCGACATCCCCCGCGAACACCGGGGAGCTGTTTTTT.

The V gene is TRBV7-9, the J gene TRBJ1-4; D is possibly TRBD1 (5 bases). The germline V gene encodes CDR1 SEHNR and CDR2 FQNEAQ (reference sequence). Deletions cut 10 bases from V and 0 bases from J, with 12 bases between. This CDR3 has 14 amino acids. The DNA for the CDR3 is TGTGCCACCACGACAGCTACAACTAATGAAAAACTGTTTTTT. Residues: CATTTATTNEKLFF.

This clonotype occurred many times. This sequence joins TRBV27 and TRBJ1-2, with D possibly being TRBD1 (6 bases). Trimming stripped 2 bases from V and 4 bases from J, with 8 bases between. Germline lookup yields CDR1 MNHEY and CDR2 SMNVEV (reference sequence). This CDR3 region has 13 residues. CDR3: CASSLTGPYGYTF. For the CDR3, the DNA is TGTGCCAGCAGTTTAACAGGGCCCTATGGCTACACCTTC.

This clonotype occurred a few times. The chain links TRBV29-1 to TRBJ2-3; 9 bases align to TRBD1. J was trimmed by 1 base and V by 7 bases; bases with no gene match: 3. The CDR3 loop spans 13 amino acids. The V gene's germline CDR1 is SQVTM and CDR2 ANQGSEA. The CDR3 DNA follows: TGCAGCGGTACAGGGGGCGGCACAGATACGCAGTATTTT. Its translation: CSGTGGGTDTQYF.

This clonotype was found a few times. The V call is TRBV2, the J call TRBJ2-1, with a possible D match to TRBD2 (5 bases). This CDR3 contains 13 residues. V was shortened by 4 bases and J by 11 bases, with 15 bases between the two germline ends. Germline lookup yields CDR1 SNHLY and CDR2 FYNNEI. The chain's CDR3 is CASSADSVSQQFF. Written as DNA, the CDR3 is TGTGCCAGCAGTGCGGACTCCGTATCGCAGCAGTTCTTC.

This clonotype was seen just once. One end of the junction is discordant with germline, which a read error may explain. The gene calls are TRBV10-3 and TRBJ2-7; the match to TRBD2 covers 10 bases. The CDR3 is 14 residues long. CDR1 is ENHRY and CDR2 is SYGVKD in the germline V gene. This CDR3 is CAISASGSSYEQHF. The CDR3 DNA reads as TGTGCCATCAGTGCTAGCGGGAGTTCCTACGAGCAGCACTTC.

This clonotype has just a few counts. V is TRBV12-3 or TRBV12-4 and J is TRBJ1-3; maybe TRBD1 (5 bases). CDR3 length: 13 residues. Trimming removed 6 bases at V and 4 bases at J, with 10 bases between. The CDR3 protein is CASRGPTGNTIYF. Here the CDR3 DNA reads TGTGCCAGCAGGGGACCTACAGGAAACACCATATATTTT.

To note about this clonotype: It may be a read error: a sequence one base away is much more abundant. The CDR3 protein is CVSSFLGLAGGEQFF. The DNA of the CDR3 is TGTGTCAGCAGTTTTTTAGGACTAGCGGGGGGTGAGCAGTTCTTC. This rearrangement joins TRBV28 to TRBJ2-1; 14 nucleotides align to TRBD2. From germline, CDR1 is MDHEN and CDR2 SYDVKM. CDR3 size: 15 residues.

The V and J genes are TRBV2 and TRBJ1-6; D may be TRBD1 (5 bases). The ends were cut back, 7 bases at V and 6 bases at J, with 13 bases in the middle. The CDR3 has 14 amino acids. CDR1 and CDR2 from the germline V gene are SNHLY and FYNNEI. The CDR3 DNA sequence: TGTGCCAGCAACCCCAGGGTTCTTAATTCACCCCTCCACTTT. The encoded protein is CASNPRVLNSPLHF.

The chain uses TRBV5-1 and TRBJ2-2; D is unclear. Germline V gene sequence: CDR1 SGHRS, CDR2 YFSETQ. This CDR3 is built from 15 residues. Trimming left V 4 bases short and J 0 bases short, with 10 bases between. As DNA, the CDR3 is TGCGCCAGCAGCCCCACAGCTGCGAACACCGGGGAGCTGTTTTTT. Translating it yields CASSPTAANTGELFF.

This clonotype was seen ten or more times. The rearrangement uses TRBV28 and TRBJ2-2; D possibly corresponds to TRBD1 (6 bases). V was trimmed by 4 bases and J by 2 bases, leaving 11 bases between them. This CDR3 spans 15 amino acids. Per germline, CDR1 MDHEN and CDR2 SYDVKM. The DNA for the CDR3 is TGTGCCAGCAGTTGGTCGGGACACAACACCGGGGAGCTGTTTTTT. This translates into CASSWSGHNTGELFF. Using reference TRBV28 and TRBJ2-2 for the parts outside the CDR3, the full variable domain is DVKVTQSSRYLVKRTGEKVFLECVQDMDHENMFWYRQDPGLGLRLIYFSYDVKMKEKGDIPEGYSVSREKKERFSLILESASTNQTSMYLCASSWSGHNTGELFFGEGSRLTVL.